The sequence of this T cell receptor (beta chain) was determined in a study of siplizumab effects on memory and regulatory T cells. V dropped 1 base and J dropped 14 bases, with 17 bases sitting between them. The germline V gene has CDR1 SGHRS and CDR2 YFSETQ. The CDR3 is 13 amino acids. This table comes from immunoSEQ multiplex PCR, and its TCRdb copy is limited to in-frame clones, with some not included. The table lists 1,000 to 1,300 clones, 73% of them singletons. The chain carries TRBV5-1 and TRBJ2-3; D not resolved. Sequenced material: TEMRA CD8+ T cells sorted from blood. Subset indicated: unstimulated CD8+ CD45RA+ effector memory T cells. The source of this sequence is a human donor in good health. Here the CDR3 reads CASSLRSAYIAYF. CDR3 nucleotide sequence: TGCGCCAGCAGCTTGCGGTCGGCATATATCGCGTATTTT.